The 23 T cell receptor beta chains reported below all come from one sample, sequenced in a study of T cell changes during pregnancy in multiple sclerosis. Generated by immunoSEQ multiplex PCR, the TCRdb table keeps only in-frame clones and is missing some. The sample contains tens of thousands of clones, 94% of which appear only once. The source material was CD8+ T cells from peripheral blood mononuclear cells, sampled before pregnancy. The receptors originated from a female donor with multiple sclerosis, enrolled in a pregnancy study.

This chain joins TRBV6-1 and TRBJ2-3; 12 positions agree with TRBD1. After removal of 4 bases from V and 4 bases from J, the junction contained 3 bases not matched to a gene. The CDR3 is made up of 15 amino acids. Germline CDR1 reads MNHNS; CDR2 reads SASEGT. The CDR3 DNA reads as TGTGCCAGCAGTGCCGGGACAGGGGGCGCAGATACGCAGTATTTT. Translated: CASSAGTGGADTQYF.

The chain employs TRBV7-9 and TRBJ1-3, with a weak D call TRBD1 (6 bases). V was clipped by 6 bases and J by 0 bases, with 18 bases between them. Germline lookup yields CDR1 SEHNR and CDR2 FQNEAQ (reference sequence). The CDR3 extends over 17 amino acids. The CDR3 DNA is TGTGCCAGCAGTACCACCACCAGGGGAAACTCTGGAAACACCATATATTTT. Protein: CASSTTTRGNSGNTIYF.

The V and J genes are TRBV5-1 and TRBJ1-5; 7 positions match TRBD1. The J segment lost 6 bases and the V segment lost 4 bases, leaving 13 bases of the junction unmatched. CDR1 is SGHRS and CDR2 is YFSETQ in the germline V gene. The CDR3 loop spans 16 amino acids. The CDR3 sequence: CASSVEQGKKSQPQHF. The CDR3 bases are TGCGCCAGCAGCGTAGAACAGGGGAAGAAGAGTCAGCCCCAGCATTTT.

V and J are TRBV30 and TRBJ1-5, with a possible D match to TRBD1 (5 bases). Trimming removed 0 bases from V and 0 bases from J, with 6 bases in between. This CDR3 comprises 14 residues. Germline CDR1 and CDR2: GTSNPN and SVGIG (reference sequence). The CDR3 loop is CAWSVGGSNQPQHF. CDR3 DNA sequence: TGTGCCTGGAGTGTGGGGGGTAGCAATCAGCCCCAGCATTTT.

This clone appeared once. The chain recombines TRBV10-2 with TRBJ1-5; 9 bases agree with TRBD1. The CDR3 runs 14 residues. Losses at the gene ends were 5 bases for V and 6 bases for J; bases not matched to a gene: 5. The germline V gene has CDR1 WSHSY and CDR2 SAAADI. CDR3 residues: CASSSTGGGQPQHF. The CDR3 DNA is TGCGCCAGCAGTTCTACAGGGGGCGGTCAGCCCCAGCATTTT.

The V gene is TRBV4-1, the J gene TRBJ1-4, with 7 positions matching TRBD1. CDR1 and CDR2 from the germline V gene are MGHRA and YSYEKL. The trim removed 3 bases at V and 0 bases at J, leaving 4 bases unmatched. There are 16 residues in the CDR3. The CDR3: CASSHTDRATNEKLFF. The CDR3 DNA is TGCGCCAGCAGCCACACAGACAGGGCAACTAATGAAAAACTGTTTTTT.

V and J are TRBV7-2 and TRBJ2-2; 7 bases are a match to TRBD2. Germline V lookup: CDR1 SGHTA, CDR2 FQGNSA. J was trimmed by 6 bases and V by 5 bases; bases with no gene match: 6. The CDR3 runs 14 residues. CDR3 in amino acids: CASSLWGGAGELFF. CDR3 DNA: TGTGCCAGCAGCCTCTGGGGGGGGGCCGGGGAGCTGTTTTTT.

This clone showed up just once. J is TRBJ2-1 and V is TRBV7-9; 7 bases are shared with TRBD1. CDR1 and CDR2 (germline): SEHNR, FQNEAQ (reference sequence). The CDR3 has 15 residues. V lost 4 bases, J lost 9 bases, and 12 bases stayed unmatched. In DNA, the CDR3 is TGTGCCAGCAGCTCGCCGGGACAGACTATTTCTGAGCAGTTCTTC. This translates into CASSSPGQTISEQFF.

The V call is TRBV5-1, the J call TRBJ2-7, with 7 bases aligning to TRBD2. Germline trimming cut 2 bases from V and 1 base from J; bases unmatched to any gene: 3. Germline CDR1 and CDR2: SGHRS and YFSETQ. The CDR3 has 14 amino acids. The CDR3 nucleotides are TGCGCCAGCAGCTTCCAGGGAGGGTCCTACGAGCAGTACTTC. This codes for CASSFQGGSYEQYF.

This chain joins TRBV5-1 and TRBJ2-7; D is possibly TRBD1 (6 bases). This CDR3 comprises 13 residues. Per the germline V gene, CDR1 is SGHRS and CDR2 is YFSETQ. V lost 4 bases and J 3 bases, leaving 11 bases between the germline ends. CDR3 loop: CASSPEQGYEQYF. For the CDR3, the DNA is TGCGCCAGCAGCCCGGAACAGGGCTACGAGCAGTACTTC. Using reference TRBV5-1 and TRBJ2-7 for the parts outside the CDR3, the full variable domain is KAGVTQTPRYLIKTRGQQVTLSCSPISGHRSVSWYQQTPGQGLQFLFEYFSETQRNKGNFPGRFSGRQFSNSRSEMNVSTLELGDSALYLCASSPEQGYEQYFGPGTRLTVT.

The V gene is TRBV29-1, the J gene TRBJ2-3; 11 bases map to TRBD2. The germline V gene has CDR1 SQVTM and CDR2 ANQGSEA. The V segment lost 2 bases and the J segment 4 bases; nucleotides outside the gene matches: 5. This CDR3 spans 15 amino acids. CDR3 protein: CSVELAGGGADTQYF. The CDR3 nucleotides are TGCAGCGTTGAACTAGCGGGAGGAGGGGCAGATACGCAGTATTTT.

This clone appeared a few times. The chain joins TRBV2 to TRBJ2-4; the D is unclear. The CDR3 consists of 14 residues. Trimming cost V 3 bases and J 8 bases, with 14 bases left between them. The germline gives CDR1 SNHLY, CDR2 FYNNEI. CDR3 nucleotide sequence: TGTGCCAGCAGTGAGAACCCATTGGCATACATTCAGTACTTC. Protein sequence: CASSENPLAYIQYF.

This chain uses TRBV4-1 with TRBJ1-2, with D hard to call. Germline V lookup: CDR1 MGHRA, CDR2 YSYEKL. The CDR3 totals 15 residues. Trimming removed 1 base from V and 0 bases from J, with 9 bases in between. The CDR3 sequence: CASSQVRETNYGYTF. The CDR3 nucleotides read TGCGCCAGCAGCCAAGTGAGGGAGACTAACTATGGCTACACCTTC.

This chain links TRBV28 with TRBJ2-7; 7 nucleotides agree with TRBD1. The germline CDR1 and CDR2 sequences are MDHEN and SYDVKM. The J segment lost 1 base and the V segment lost 6 bases, leaving 0 bases of the junction unmatched. The CDR3 is 12 amino acids. Here the CDR3 DNA reads TGTGCCAGCAGGGGACAGTCCTACGAGCAGTACTTC. The encoded protein is CASRGQSYEQYF.

The CDR3 here is CASSPGTSGRARREQFF. CDR3 nucleotides: TGTGCCAGCAGCCCAGGGACTAGCGGGAGGGCCAGGCGTGAGCAGTTCTTC. The gene calls are TRBV7-9 and TRBJ2-1; 16 nucleotides line up with TRBD2. Germline V gene data show CDR1 as SEHNR and CDR2 as FQNEAQ (reference sequence). Unmatched junction bases numbered 10, after V lost 5 bases and J lost 9 bases. This CDR3 has 17 residues.

The genes are TRBV5-5 and TRBJ1-2; 10 bases fit TRBD1. CDR1 and CDR2 (germline): SGHKS, YYEKEE (reference sequence). Trimming removed 0 bases from V and 7 bases from J; junction bases left unmatched: 12. This CDR3 spans 17 amino acids. This chain's CDR3 is CASSLARDRGLFGGYTF. The CDR3, as DNA: TGTGCCAGCAGCTTGGCTCGGGACAGGGGTCTTTTCGGTGGCTACACCTTC.

The chain joins TRBV11-2 to TRBJ2-5; the D gene is possibly TRBD1 (5 bases). Trimming cost V 4 bases and J 4 bases, with 13 bases left between them. This CDR3 contains 14 residues. Germline CDR1 is SGHAT and CDR2 is FQNNGV. For the CDR3, the DNA is TGTGCCAGCAGCTCGACAGATTCACTAGAGACCCAGTACTTC. Translating it yields CASSSTDSLETQYF. Based on the CDR3 plus reference TRBV11-2 and TRBJ2-5, the full variable domain is EAGVAQSPRYKIIEKRQSVAFWCNPISGHATLYWYQQILGQGPKLLIQFQNNGVVDDSQLPKDRFSAERLKGVDSTLKIQPAKLEDSAVYLCASSSTDSLETQYFGPGTRLLVL.

With regard to this clone: This same CDR3 is encoded by further DNA sequences in the sample. The chain recombines TRBV27 with TRBJ1-1; 8 bases fit TRBD1. V was clipped by 2 bases and J by 5 bases; unmatched bases: 1. This CDR3 contains 13 residues. In germline, CDR1 is MNHEY, CDR2 SMNVEV (reference sequence). The CDR3 DNA sequence: TGTGCCAGCAGTTTAGACAGGGGAACTGAAGCTTTCTTT. Translation gives CASSLDRGTEAFF.

A single count supports this clone. The chain links TRBV6-4 to TRBJ1-1, with 7 bases identical to TRBD1. The germline gives CDR1 MRHNA, CDR2 SNTAGT. Unmatched junction bases numbered 5, after V lost 6 bases and J lost 1 base. The CDR3 runs to 14 residues. The CDR3 bases are TGTGCCAGCAGCGAGGGACAGTCGAACACTGAAGCTTTCTTT. Translation: CASSEGQSNTEAFF.

The rearrangement uses TRBV10-1 and TRBJ2-7; 7 nucleotides line up with TRBD1. There are 15 residues in the CDR3. The germline V gene has CDR1 WNHNN and CDR2 SYGVQD (reference sequence). With 2 bases clipped from V and 5 bases from J, the junction kept 9 bases outside the gene matches. The CDR3 DNA is TGCGCCAGCAGTGAGGGCGGCAGGGGGTGGGACGAGCAGTACTTC. Its protein product is CASSEGGRGWDEQYF.

The rearrangement joins TRBV18 to TRBJ2-7; 7 positions match TRBD2. The CDR3 length is 16 residues. V shed 4 bases and J 3 bases; nucleotides not matched to a gene: 12. Germline V gives CDR1 KGHSH, CDR2 LQKENI. For the CDR3, the DNA is TGTGCCAGCTCACTTCGCCGGGGGACTACTTACTACGAGCAGTACTTC. Protein: CASSLRRGTTYYEQYF.

This chain connects TRBV4-1 to TRBJ2-1; D unresolved. Trimming removed 4 bases from V and 4 bases from J, with 20 bases in between. Germline V gene lookup returns CDR1 MGHRA and CDR2 YSYEKL. The CDR3 spans 17 residues. The CDR3 loop reads CASSPDPISSVYNEQFF. The CDR3 bases are TGCGCCAGCAGCCCAGACCCAATTAGTTCGGTATACAATGAGCAGTTCTTC.

The chain recombines TRBV4-2 with TRBJ1-3, with D maybe TRBD1 (6 bases). V dropped 4 bases and J dropped 2 bases, with 12 bases sitting between them. The germline gives CDR1 LGHNA, CDR2 YNFKEQ. There are 15 residues in the CDR3. The CDR3 coding sequence is TGTGCCAGCAGCCCTACGGACAGTACTGGAAACACCATATATTTT. Translating it yields CASSPTDSTGNTIYF.